This T cell receptor beta chain originates from a study of blood T cell repertoires in COVID-19. Looking at the study overall: Spain, Italy and the United States supplied samples that represented acute and convalescent COVID-19. Sample material is recorded as cDNA or gDNA derived from T cells, B-cell-depleted T cells, or PBMCs.

The table lists this clone with many counts. Original processing methods: Estimation of nucleated cell counts relied on the amplification of reference gene primers. The assay was immunoSEQ multiplex PCR, and TCRdb's table has in-frame clones only and misses some. D and trimming come from the DNA, and the V and J calls and clone size come from that table. This table has fewer than 150,000 clones, about 86% appearing once. Germline assignment: CDR1 SEHNR and CDR2 FQNEAQ (reference sequence). This CDR3 has 14 amino acids. V was clipped by 1 base and J by 6 bases, with 13 bases between them. The source is a human donor in a cohort sampled during active COVID-19. The gene calls are TRBV7-9 and TRBJ2-7; D is possibly TRBD1 (5 bases). The sample was peripheral blood. The CDR3 coding sequence is TGTGCCAGCAGCTTAGTATCAGGGTGGGGCGAGCAGTACTTC. Translated, it gives CASSLVSGWGEQYF.